This T cell receptor (beta chain) was found in a study of CD8 T cells in ankylosing spondylitis. TCRdb re-analysed the 5' RACE reads in MiXCR, keeping a single row per CDR3 protein. The data show about 90,000 distinct CDR3 sequences, 27% seen once. Trimming stripped 5 bases from V and 8 bases from J, with 18 bases between. This CDR3 region has 14 residues. Germline lookup yields CDR1 SEHNR and CDR2 FQNEAQ (reference sequence). Findings and caveats of the study: Certain motif variants had earlier appeared in reactive arthritis synovial fluid and blood. Disease-linked clones reportedly concentrated significantly in matched ankylosing spondylitis synovial fluid. Clones linked to disease, bearing a CD8+ phenotype, were relatively rare in peripheral blood. Ankylosing spondylitis blood appeared to carry a characteristic TCR beta motif of several highly homologous variants.

Note on this clonotype: Its antigen remains unknown.

The clonotype was recovered from a male donor with ankylosing spondylitis or in good health (not recorded which). The chain combines TRBV7-9 with TRBJ1-2; D is perhaps TRBD1 (5 bases). Sequencing was done on a sample of blood, either unsorted or a sorted T cell fraction (not recorded which). The CDR3: CASSPQGTSQGYTF. DNA for the CDR3: TGTGCCAGCAGCCCTCAAGGGACCAGTCAGGGCTACACCTTC.